This T cell receptor beta chain appears in the sequencing data of a study of T-cell memory formation after mild COVID-19. The wider study: Largely, the TCR clusters proved donor specific.

This clonotype was observed many times. Its antigen is not known. V was trimmed by 2 bases and J by 9 bases, leaving 11 bases between them. In germline, CDR1 is MNHEY, CDR2 SVGAGI. The CDR3 consists of 13 residues. Overall study findings and caveats: CD4+ clones that contracted lay mainly in CM and EM; CD8+ ones lay in EMRA. A second wave expanding day 15 to 37 was CD4+-biased; contracting clones were balanced. Prior to infection, memory already included some responding clones, suggesting cross-reactive memory joined.

TCRdb itself ran the 5' RACE reads through MiXCR, one entry per CDR3 protein. This table holds roughly 260,000 distinct CDR3 sequences, about 16% found once. Sequenced: PBMCs or a T cell subset sorted from them (not recorded which). This TCR came from a man in his late teens or twenties who had mild COVID-19 (a few samples of this study predate the infection). Cell type and time point are not known. The chain recombines TRBV6-5 with TRBJ2-4; a possible D gene is TRBD2 (5 bases). CDR3 protein: CASSYTNRGIQYF. CDR3 bases: TGTGCCAGCAGTTACACCAACCGGGGCATTCAGTACTTC.